Shown below are 24 T cell receptor beta chains from a single sample sequenced in a study of T-cell memory formation after mild COVID-19. MiXCR was run by TCRdb on the 5' RACE reads, yielding one entry per CDR3 protein. Among 260,000 or so distinct CDR3 sequences listed, 16% were seen once. The sequenced sample consisted of PBMCs or a T cell subset sorted from them (not recorded which). These receptor sequences come from a man younger than 35 who had mild COVID-19 (a few samples of this study predate the infection). Cell type and time point are not known.

This clonotype was recorded a few times. The CDR3 nucleotides are TGCAGTGCTAGTGACCCGACTTCCTACGAGCAGTACGTC. Protein: CSASDPTSYEQYV. The rearrangement joins TRBV20-1 to TRBJ2-7, with no clear D. The V and J ends lost 3 bases and 1 base respectively, with 10 bases between them. There are 13 residues in the CDR3. CDR1 and CDR2 from the germline V gene are DFQATT and SNEGSKA (reference sequence).

This clonotype showed up just a few times. This chain links TRBV2 with TRBJ2-7; 9 bases fit TRBD1. The CDR3 totals 15 residues. Germline V CDR1 and CDR2: SNHLY, FYNNEI. After removal of 6 bases from V and 6 bases from J, the junction contained 12 bases not matched to a gene. The CDR3 DNA follows: TGTGCCAGCAGGCTCTCAATAGGACAGGGGAGCGAGCAGTACTTC. Protein: CASRLSIGQGSEQYF.

The chain has TRBV5-1 and TRBJ2-3; D not certain. Per the germline V gene, CDR1 is SGHRS and CDR2 is YFSETQ. The CDR3 contains 15 residues. V dropped 2 bases and J dropped 2 bases, with 12 bases sitting between them. The CDR3 DNA reads as TGCGCCAGCAGCTTAGGCACAGCCGACACAGATACGCAGTATTTT. This codes for CASSLGTADTDTQYF.

As DNA, the CDR3 is TGTGCCAGCAGCGCCGATCCGGGACTTGGTATGAGCGAGACCCAGTACTTC. Protein sequence: CASSADPGLGMSETQYF. J is TRBJ2-5 and V is TRBV9; possibly TRBD2 for D (6 bases). V dropped 3 bases and J dropped 5 bases, with 23 bases sitting between them. Germline values: CDR1 SGDLS, CDR2 YYNGEE. The length of the CDR3 is 17 residues.

The rearrangement joins TRBV7-2 to TRBJ2-1, with TRBD2 identical over 8 bases. The trim removed 4 bases at V and 6 bases at J, leaving 5 bases unmatched. The CDR3 loop spans 14 amino acids. Germline CDR1 reads SGHTA; CDR2 reads FQGNSA. CDR3 sequence reads: CASSSGGLLNEQFF. The CDR3 DNA sequence: TGTGCCAGCAGCTCGGGGGGGCTCCTCAATGAGCAGTTCTTC.

There are a few counts of this clonotype. V and J are TRBV7-8 and TRBJ1-2; the D is unclear. The CDR3 loop spans 13 amino acids. The germline V and J ends were trimmed by 4 bases and 4 bases, with 10 bases remaining between them. The germline V gene has CDR1 SGHVS and CDR2 FQNEAQ. The CDR3 sequence is CASSSPPIYGYTF. The CDR3 DNA sequence: TGTGCCAGCAGCTCCCCCCCCATCTATGGCTACACCTTC.

The chain employs TRBV5-1 and TRBJ2-3, with D perhaps TRBD1 or TRBD2 (5 bases each). The CDR3 length is 15 residues. Germline values: CDR1 SGHRS, CDR2 YFSETQ. Trimming cost V 1 base and J 0 bases, with 9 bases left between them. The CDR3 nucleotides are TGCGCCAGCAGCTTGACGTGGGGGAGCACAGATACGCAGTATTTT. Translation: CASSLTWGSTDTQYF.

This clonotype was detected many times. The chain combines TRBV7-9 with TRBJ2-5; D might be TRBD2 (5 bases). Between the trimmed V and J ends, which lost 5 bases and 9 bases, there was a span of 13 bases. Looked up from germline, CDR1 is SEHNR and CDR2 is FQNEAQ (reference sequence). This CDR3 is 12 amino acids long. CDR3: CASSRRRDSQYF. In DNA form, the CDR3 reads TGTGCCAGCAGCCGAAGACGGGATTCCCAGTACTTC.

V usage is TRBV2 and J usage is TRBJ2-5; 9 bases are a match to TRBD2. CDR3 length: 14 amino acids. Germline V lookup: CDR1 SNHLY, CDR2 FYNNEI. Trimming removed 5 bases from V and 5 bases from J; junction bases left unmatched: 6. CDR3 sequence: CASSPGTSWETQYF. In DNA, the CDR3 is TGTGCCAGCAGTCCGGGGACTAGCTGGGAGACCCAGTACTTC.

This clonotype was counted only a few times. This chain uses TRBV9 with TRBJ2-7, with 11 bases fitting TRBD2. In germline, CDR1 is SGDLS, CDR2 YYNGEE. The J segment lost 7 bases and the V segment lost 3 bases, leaving 9 bases of the junction unmatched. The CDR3 is made up of 15 amino acids. The CDR3: CASSEGTSGHFEQYF. In DNA form, the CDR3 reads TGTGCCAGCAGCGAGGGGACTAGCGGCCACTTTGAGCAGTACTTC.

The J gene is TRBJ2-7, the V gene TRBV5-1; 7 bases map to TRBD1. The V and J ends lost 2 bases and 2 bases, in that order; junction bases with no gene match: 1. The germline gives CDR1 SGHRS, CDR2 YFSETQ. The CDR3 extends over 13 amino acids. The CDR3 spells CASSFGQAYEQYV. The CDR3 DNA is TGCGCCAGCAGCTTTGGACAGGCCTACGAGCAGTACGTC.

This clonotype has more than one count but fewer than ten. This chain joins TRBV11-3 and TRBJ2-1, with D possibly being TRBD2 (6 bases). V was clipped by 5 bases and J by 0 bases, with 11 bases between them. CDR3 size: 15 residues. Germline V gene lookup returns CDR1 SGHNT and CDR2 YENEEA. The DNA for the CDR3 is TGTGCCAGCAGCGCCCGGGGACTCTCCTACAATGAGCAGTTCTTC. Protein: CASSARGLSYNEQFF. Based on the CDR3 plus reference TRBV11-3 and TRBJ2-1, the full variable domain is EAGVVQSPRYKIIEKKQPVAFWCNPISGHNTLYWYLQNLGQGPELLIRYENEEAVDDSQLPKDRFSAERLKGVDSTLKIQPAELGDSAVYLCASSARGLSYNEQFFGPGTRLTVL.

The rearrangement links TRBV12-3 or TRBV12-4 to TRBJ2-2; 8 positions agree with TRBD1. This CDR3 spans 15 amino acids. After removal of 4 bases from V and 2 bases from J, the junction contained 3 bases not matched to a gene. The CDR3 nucleotides read TGTGCCAGCAGTTGGGGACAGGAAAACACCGGGGAGCTGTTTTTT. Amino acids: CASSWGQENTGELFF.

This clonotype was detected only a few times. The J gene is TRBJ2-1, the V gene TRBV6-2 or TRBV6-3, with 7 bases aligning to TRBD1. The CDR3 consists of 17 residues. Unmatched junction bases numbered 18, after V lost 8 bases and J lost 5 bases. Per germline, CDR1 MNHEY and CDR2 SVGEGT. The DNA for the CDR3 is TGTGCCAGCGTTCCGAGTCCGGGGACAGTGGGGAACAATGAGCAGTTCTTC. This sequence encodes CASVPSPGTVGNNEQFF.

There are a few counts of this clonotype. V usage is TRBV6-2 or TRBV6-3 and J usage is TRBJ2-2, with 8 bases fitting TRBD2. Germline V gives CDR1 MNHEY, CDR2 SVGEGT. The CDR3 is 15 residues long. Germline trimming cut 2 bases from V and 7 bases from J; bases unmatched to any gene: 6. The CDR3 spells CASSYRAGVDGELFF. The CDR3 DNA reads TGTGCCAGCAGTTACCGAGCGGGGGTTGACGGGGAGCTGTTTTTT.

The J gene is TRBJ1-1, the V gene TRBV27; perhaps TRBD1 as D (6 bases). Germline values: CDR1 MNHEY, CDR2 SMNVEV (reference sequence). CDR3 length: 17 amino acids. Trimming took 1 base from V and 3 from J, leaving 18 bases between them. This CDR3 is CASSLFNRANPHTEAFF. The CDR3 DNA sequence: TGTGCCAGCAGTTTATTTAACAGGGCCAACCCCCACACTGAAGCTTTCTTT.

This clonotype was observed a handful of times. The V gene is TRBV7-2, the J gene TRBJ2-6; possibly TRBD2 for D (6 bases). The CDR3 contains 17 residues. CDR1 and CDR2 (germline): SGHTA, FQGNSA. The germline V and J ends were trimmed by 3 bases and 1 base, with 13 bases remaining between them. Here the CDR3 reads CASSFVAGRSGANVLTF. CDR3 nucleotide sequence: TGTGCCAGCAGCTTTGTCGCGGGGAGATCTGGGGCCAACGTCCTGACTTTC.

The chain couples TRBV20-1 to TRBJ1-2; TRBD1 might be the D (5 bases). V gave up 3 bases and J gave up 7 bases, with 15 bases separating them. CDR3 length: 13 residues. Germline values: CDR1 DFQATT, CDR2 SNEGSKA (reference sequence). This chain's CDR3 is CSARGTLLAGYTF. Here the CDR3 DNA reads TGCAGTGCTAGGGGGACGCTTCTCGCTGGCTACACCTTC.

This clonotype was recorded a few times. The rearrangement joins TRBV9 to TRBJ1-5; a weak D match, TRBD1 (5 bases). V lost 0 bases to trimming and J lost 5 bases, with 9 bases between them. The CDR3 has 14 residues. Per germline, CDR1 SGDLS and CDR2 YYNGEE. CDR3 region: CASSVGQLDQPQHF. DNA of the CDR3: TGTGCCAGCAGCGTAGGACAGCTGGATCAGCCCCAGCATTTT.

A few counts support this clonotype. The chain carries TRBV20-1 and TRBJ2-3; 14 bases agree with TRBD2. The junction had 4 bases not matched to a gene; V was cut back by 6 bases and J by 2 bases. Germline CDR1 is DFQATT and CDR2 is SNEGSKA (reference sequence). The CDR3 runs 15 residues. Here the CDR3 reads CSARLAGGNTDTQYF. The CDR3 coding sequence is TGCAGTGCGAGACTAGCGGGGGGGAACACAGATACGCAGTATTTT.

This clonotype was counted between two and nine times. The chain carries TRBV12-3 or TRBV12-4 and TRBJ2-7; possible D gene TRBD1, 5 bases. This CDR3 has 13 residues. With 5 bases removed from V and 2 bases from J, the gap between germline ends came to 10 bases. CDR3 DNA sequence: TGTGCCAGCAGTCCCGGACACACCTACGAGCAGTACGTC. Encoded protein: CASSPGHTYEQYV.

This clonotype was counted between two and nine times. Here the CDR3 DNA reads TGTGCCAGCAGCTTTTGGACAGGGAACAATGAGCAGTTCTTC. Protein: CASSFWTGNNEQFF. This chain connects TRBV7-2 to TRBJ2-1, with TRBD1 matching over 8 bases. Germline V gene sequence: CDR1 SGHTA, CDR2 FQGNSA. The V gene end was trimmed by 3 bases and the J gene end by 5 bases; junction bases not matched to a gene: 3. The CDR3 runs 14 residues.

V and J are TRBV11-2 and TRBJ1-2; D ambiguous. The V gene's germline CDR1 is SGHAT and CDR2 FQNNGV. V lost 5 bases to trimming and J lost 3 bases, with 13 bases between them. This CDR3 comprises 14 residues. The CDR3 region has the DNA TGTGCCAGCAGCCCCTTCGGACGAGACTATGGCTACACCTTC. Translation gives CASSPFGRDYGYTF.

The chain joins TRBV5-1 to TRBJ2-3; D unclear. The CDR3 totals 15 residues. Germline-derived CDR1 and CDR2 are SGHRS and YFSETQ. The V end was cut by 4 bases, the J end by 2 bases, with 14 bases between. As DNA, the CDR3 is TGCGCCAGCAGCCCTAGTACTACCCACACAGATACGCAGTATTTT. Its protein product is CASSPSTTHTDTQYF.